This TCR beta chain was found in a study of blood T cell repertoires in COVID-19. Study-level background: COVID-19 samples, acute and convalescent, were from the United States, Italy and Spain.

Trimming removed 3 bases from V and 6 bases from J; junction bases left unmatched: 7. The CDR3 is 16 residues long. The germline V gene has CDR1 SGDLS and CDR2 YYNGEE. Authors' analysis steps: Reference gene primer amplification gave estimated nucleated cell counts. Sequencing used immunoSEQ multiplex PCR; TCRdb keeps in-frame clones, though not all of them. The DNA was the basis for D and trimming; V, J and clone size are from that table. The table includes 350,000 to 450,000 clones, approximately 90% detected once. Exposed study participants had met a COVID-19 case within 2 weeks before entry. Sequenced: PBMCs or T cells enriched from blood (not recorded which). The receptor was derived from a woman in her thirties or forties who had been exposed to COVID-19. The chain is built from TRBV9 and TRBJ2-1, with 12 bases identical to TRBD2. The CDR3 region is CASSATSGRNSNEQFF. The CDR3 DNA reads TGTGCCAGCAGCGCGACTAGCGGGAGAAACAGCAATGAGCAGTTCTTC.